The 8 T cell receptor beta chains given below trace back to one sample, sequenced in a study of OX40 agonist ivuxolimab in advanced cancers. The protocol was immunoSEQ multiplex PCR, while the TCRdb copy is restricted to in-frame clones and leaves out a portion. The sample shows some 50,000 clones, over 75% of them seen only once. The sample in question was CD4+ or CD8+ T cells sorted from blood, obtained in a trial of the OX40 agonist ivuxolimab. The receptors were sampled from an adult with an advanced solid tumor such as melanoma, head and neck, liver or kidney cancer.

V gene TRBV30 combines with J gene TRBJ1-2; D is uncertain. The CDR3 sequence is 12 residues long. CDR1 is GTSNPN, CDR2 SVGIG, per germline (reference sequence). Trimming shortened V by 4 bases and J by 7 bases, and 13 bases separated the two germline ends. CDR3 sequence (DNA): TGTGCCTGGAACCCCGGGGTTAGTGGCTACACCTTC. Its protein is CAWNPGVSGYTF.

The V and J genes are TRBV7-2 and TRBJ2-7; D is possibly TRBD2 (6 bases). The length of the CDR3 is 13 residues. Trimming took 1 base from V and 12 from J, leaving 16 bases between them. Germline V gene data show CDR1 as SGHTA and CDR2 as FQGNSA. The CDR3 loop is CASSLGGSGGAYF. The DNA for the CDR3 is TGTGCCAGCAGCTTAGGGGGGTCCGGAGGGGCGTACTTC.

This clone appeared a single time. CDR3 nucleotides: TGTGCCAGCAGCTTAGCGTTTAGCGGGGCCTACACAGATACGCAGTATTTT. Amino acids: CASSLAFSGAYTDTQYF. This chain uses TRBV7-6 with TRBJ2-3, with 8 bases matching TRBD2. There are 17 residues in the CDR3. CDR1 and CDR2 (germline): SGHVS, FNYEAQ. J gave up 2 bases and V 0 bases, and 7 bases lay outside the gene matches.

The V and J genes are TRBV5-1 and TRBJ1-4; the D is unclear. CDR3 length: 16 amino acids. Germline CDR1 reads SGHRS; CDR2 reads YFSETQ. V shed 4 bases and J shed 5 bases, with 18 bases lying between them. The CDR3 sequence: CASSPTPGQENEKLFF. The CDR3 coding sequence is TGCGCCAGCAGCCCTACCCCCGGGCAGGAAAATGAAAAACTGTTTTTT.

The CDR3 nucleotides read TGTGCCAGCAGCTTCGGCGGGAACACTGAAGCTTTCTTT. As protein: CASSFGGNTEAFF. This chain connects TRBV5-4 to TRBJ1-1, with unresolved D. CDR1 is SGHNT and CDR2 is YYREEE in the germline V gene (reference sequence). V gave up 2 bases and J gave up 1 base, with 6 bases separating them. This CDR3 comprises 13 residues.

This clone turned up a few times. This chain connects TRBV5-4 to TRBJ2-2, with a possible D match to TRBD2 (6 bases). Germline V gene sequence: CDR1 SGHNT, CDR2 YYREEE (reference sequence). The CDR3 runs 15 residues. The germline V and J ends were trimmed by 1 base and 7 bases, with 14 bases remaining between them. The DNA for the CDR3 is TGTGCCAGCAGCTTGTCACGGGAGCATGTCGGGGAGCTGTTTTTT. Its translation: CASSLSREHVGELFF.

For the CDR3, the DNA is TGTGCCAGTAGTAAGGTAGCGGGATCCTACGAGCAGTACTTC. This translates into CASSKVAGSYEQYF. V is TRBV19 and J is TRBJ2-7, with 8 bases aligning to TRBD2. CDR3 length equals 14 residues. V trimming: 4 bases; J trimming: 1 base; junction bases outside the gene matches: 3. Germline CDR1 reads LNHDA; CDR2 reads SQIVND (reference sequence).

The chain links TRBV5-4 to TRBJ1-1; D gene uncertain. The V gene lost 4 bases and the J gene lost 2 bases, with 18 bases spanning the gap. The CDR3 consists of 16 residues. From germline, CDR1 is SGHNT and CDR2 YYREEE (reference sequence). DNA for the CDR3: TGTGCCAGCAGCGATCGGACGGACGCCTTTAACACTGAAGCTTTCTTT. Amino acids: CASSDRTDAFNTEAFF. The variable domain in full, completed from reference TRBV5-4 and TRBJ1-1, reads ETGVTQSPTHLIKTRGQQVTLRCSSQSGHNTVSWYQQALGQGPQFIFQYYREEENGRGNFPPRFSGLQFPNYSSELNVNALELDDSALYLCASSDRTDAFNTEAFFGQGTRLTVV.